The clone carrying this TCR beta chain came up a few times. Its antigen is not known. CDR1 is MNHNS, CDR2 SASEGT, per germline. The junction had 5 bases not matched to a gene; V was cut back by 5 bases and J by 3 bases. This CDR3 is 16 amino acids long. TCRdb ran MiXCR on the reads and lists one entry per CDR3 protein. The table includes about 920,000 distinct CDR3 sequences, about a third detected once. The data belong to a study of T cell repertoires in cytomegalovirus infection. Overall study context: Public TCR beta signature analysis indicated the presence of both CMV infection and matching HLA type.

Study results and caveats: There were HLA-C-restricted CMV-specific TCR beta clonotypes dominating the ex vivo response.

The sequences come from cultured CD8+ T cells from PBMCs, collected from culture after CMV antigen stimulation. The chain links TRBV6-1 to TRBJ2-1; 12 nucleotides line up with TRBD2. The origin of this receptor is a human donor in good health (CMV status not recorded). Some clones in this sample may be carry-over from other donors' samples. CDR3 nucleotide sequence: TGTGCCAGCAGTCCATGGACTAGCGGGGACTACAATGAGCAGTTCTTC. Translation: CASSPWTSGDYNEQFF.